The clone carrying this T cell receptor beta chain was counted only a few times. The data derive from a study of beta chain features in type 1 diabetes. Looking at the study overall: The patients were much like the healthy donors in age, gender and cell yields.

Expressed TCRB transcripts were sequenced because the entire RNA isolate underwent reverse transcription. The method was immunoSEQ multiplex PCR; TCRdb's version includes in-frame clones alone and lacks a portion of them. The table lists a few hundred thousand clones, 9.6% of them singletons, with just under 0.035% in the top ten. Germline V gene lookup returns CDR1 SGHTA and CDR2 FQGNSA. J gave up 3 bases and V 4 bases, and 4 bases lay outside the gene matches. The CDR3 is 15 residues long. The sequenced material came from naive CD4+ T cells from blood. The V and J genes are TRBV7-2 and TRBJ1-5; 9 bases line up with TRBD1. The TCR was taken from a woman aged 18-29 years in good health. The CDR3 coding sequence is TGTGCCAGCAGCTCGAGGACAGGGGACAATCAGCCCCAGCATTTT. Protein: CASSSRTGDNQPQHF.